This record looks at one TCR beta chain sequence and its context. In the same sample, other DNA sequences code for this CDR3. Germline V lookup: CDR1 SNHLY, CDR2 FYNNEI. This CDR3 region has 12 residues. V was clipped by 8 bases and J by 2 bases; unmatched bases: 2. Once extracted for a subset, genomic DNA was divided evenly among several immunoSEQ plates. The protocol was immunoSEQ multiplex PCR, while the TCRdb copy is restricted to in-frame clones and leaves out a portion. The sample records about 990,000 clones, 70% to 80% being singletons. This record belongs to a study of shared clonotypes between healthy human individuals.

The sequenced material came from memory CD4+ T cells from PBMCs. This sample's subset: CD45RA-negative fraction. J is TRBJ2-5 and V is TRBV2, with 7 bases lining up with TRBD1. This TCR derives from a man in his late teens or twenties in good health. Some clones in this sample may be carry-over from other donors' samples. Written as DNA, the CDR3 is TGTGCCAGCGGGACAGTACAAGAGACCCAGTACTTC. It yields the protein CASGTVQETQYF.